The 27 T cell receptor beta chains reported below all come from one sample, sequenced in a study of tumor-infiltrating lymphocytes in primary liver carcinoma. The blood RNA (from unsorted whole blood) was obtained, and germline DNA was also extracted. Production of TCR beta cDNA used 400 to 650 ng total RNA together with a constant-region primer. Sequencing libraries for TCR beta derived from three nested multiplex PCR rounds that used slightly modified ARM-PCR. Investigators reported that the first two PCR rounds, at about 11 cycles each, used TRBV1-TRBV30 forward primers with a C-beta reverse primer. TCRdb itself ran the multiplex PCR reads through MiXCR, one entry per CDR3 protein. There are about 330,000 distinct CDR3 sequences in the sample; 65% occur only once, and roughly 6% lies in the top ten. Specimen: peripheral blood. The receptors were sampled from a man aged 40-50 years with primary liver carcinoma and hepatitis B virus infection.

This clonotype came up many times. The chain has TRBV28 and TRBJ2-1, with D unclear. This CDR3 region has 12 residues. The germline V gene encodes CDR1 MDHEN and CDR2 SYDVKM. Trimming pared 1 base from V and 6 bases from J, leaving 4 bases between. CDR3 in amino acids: CASSLYFNEQFF. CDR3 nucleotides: TGTGCCAGCAGTTTATATTTCAATGAGCAGTTCTTC. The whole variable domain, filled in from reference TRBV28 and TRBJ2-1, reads DVKVTQSSRYLVKRTGEKVFLECVQDMDHENMFWYRQDPGLGLRLIYFSYDVKMKEKGDIPEGYSVSREKKERFSLILESASTNQTSMYLCASSLYFNEQFFGPGTRLTVL.

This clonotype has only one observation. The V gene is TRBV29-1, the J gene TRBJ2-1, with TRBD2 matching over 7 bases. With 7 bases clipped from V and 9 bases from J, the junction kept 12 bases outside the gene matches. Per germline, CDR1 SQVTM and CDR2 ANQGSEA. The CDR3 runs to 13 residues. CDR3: CSEGRGRVSEQFF. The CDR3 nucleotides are TGCAGCGAAGGACGGGGGAGGGTTAGTGAGCAGTTCTTC.

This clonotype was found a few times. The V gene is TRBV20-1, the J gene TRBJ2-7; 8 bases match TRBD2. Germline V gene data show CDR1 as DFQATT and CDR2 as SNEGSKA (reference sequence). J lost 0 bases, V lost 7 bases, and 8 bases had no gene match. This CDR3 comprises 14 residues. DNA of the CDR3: TGCAGTGGGTCCGGAGCGGGAGCCTCCTACGAGCAGTACTTC. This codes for CSGSGAGASYEQYF.

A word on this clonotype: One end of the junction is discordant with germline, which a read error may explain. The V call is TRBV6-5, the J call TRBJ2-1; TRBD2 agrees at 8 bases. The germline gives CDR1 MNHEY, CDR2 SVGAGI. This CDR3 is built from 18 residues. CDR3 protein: CASSPHRRVAGGNNEQFF. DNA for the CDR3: TGTGCCAGCAGTCCCCACAGGAGAGTTGCGGGAGGCAACAACGAGCAGTTCTTC.

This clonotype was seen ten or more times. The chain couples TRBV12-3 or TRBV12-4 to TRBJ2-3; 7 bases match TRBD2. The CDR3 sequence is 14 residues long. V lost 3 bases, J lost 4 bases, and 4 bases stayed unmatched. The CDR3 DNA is TGTGCCAGCAGTTTGCGGGAGTCGGCAGATACGCAGTATTTT. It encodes CASSLRESADTQYF.

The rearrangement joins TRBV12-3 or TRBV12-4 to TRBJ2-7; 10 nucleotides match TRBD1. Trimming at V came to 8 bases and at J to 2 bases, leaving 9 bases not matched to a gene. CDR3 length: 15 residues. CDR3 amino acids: CASCQSGTGAYEQYF. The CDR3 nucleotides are TGTGCCAGCTGTCAAAGTGGGACAGGGGCCTACGAGCAGTACTTC.

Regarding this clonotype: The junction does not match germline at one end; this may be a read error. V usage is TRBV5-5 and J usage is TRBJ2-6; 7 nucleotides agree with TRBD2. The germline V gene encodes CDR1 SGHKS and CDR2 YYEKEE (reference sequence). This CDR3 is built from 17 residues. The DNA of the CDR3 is TGTACCAGCAGCCGCCGGGAGGCTAGTTCTGGGGCCAACGTCCTGACTTTC. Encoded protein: CTSSRREASSGANVLTF.

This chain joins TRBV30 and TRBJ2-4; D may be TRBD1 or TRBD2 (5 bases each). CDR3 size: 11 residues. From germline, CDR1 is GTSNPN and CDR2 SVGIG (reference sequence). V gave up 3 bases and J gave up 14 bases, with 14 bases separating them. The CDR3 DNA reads TGTGCCTGGAGGAGGGGATGGATTAAGTACTTC. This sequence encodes CAWRRGWIKYF.

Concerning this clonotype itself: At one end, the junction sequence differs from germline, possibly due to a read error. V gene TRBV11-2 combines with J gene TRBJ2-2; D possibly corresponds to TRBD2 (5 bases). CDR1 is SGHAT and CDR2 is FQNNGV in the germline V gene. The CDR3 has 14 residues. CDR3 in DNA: TGTGCCAGCAGCTTAGTCGCTGACAACGGGGAGCTGCTTTTT. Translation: CASSLVADNGELLF.

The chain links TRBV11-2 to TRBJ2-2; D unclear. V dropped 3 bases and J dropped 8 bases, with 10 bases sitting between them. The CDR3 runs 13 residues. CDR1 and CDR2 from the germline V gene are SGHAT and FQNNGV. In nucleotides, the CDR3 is TGTGCCAGCAGCTTGAAAGCATCGGGGGAGCTGTTTTTT. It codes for CASSLKASGELFF.

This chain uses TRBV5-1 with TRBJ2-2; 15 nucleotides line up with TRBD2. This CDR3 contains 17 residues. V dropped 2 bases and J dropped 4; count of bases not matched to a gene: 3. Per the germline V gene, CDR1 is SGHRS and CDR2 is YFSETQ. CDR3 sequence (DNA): TGCGCCAGCAGCTTCGGACTAGCGGGAGGGTCCACCGGGGAGCTGTTTTTT. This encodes CASSFGLAGGSTGELFF.

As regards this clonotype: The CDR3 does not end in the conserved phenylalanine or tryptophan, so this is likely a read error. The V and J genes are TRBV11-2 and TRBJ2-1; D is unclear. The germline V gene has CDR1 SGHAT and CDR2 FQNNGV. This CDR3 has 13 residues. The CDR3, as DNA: TGTGTCAGCAGCCCCCAAAGTTACAATGAGCAGTTCCTC. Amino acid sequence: CVSSPQSYNEQFL.

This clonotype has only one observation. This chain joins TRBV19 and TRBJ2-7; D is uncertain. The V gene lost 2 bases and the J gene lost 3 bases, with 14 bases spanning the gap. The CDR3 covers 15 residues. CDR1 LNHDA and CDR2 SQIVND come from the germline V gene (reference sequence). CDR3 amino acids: CASSINGVGLYEQYF. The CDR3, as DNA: TGTGCCAGTAGTATAAATGGAGTAGGTCTCTACGAGCAGTACTTC.

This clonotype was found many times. This CDR3 is CASSQYSSGANEQFF. The CDR3 nucleotides are TGCGCCAGCAGCCAATATTCCAGCGGCGCCAATGAGCAGTTCTTC. The chain is built from TRBV4-1 and TRBJ2-1; maybe TRBD2 (5 bases). Germline V gene lookup returns CDR1 MGHRA and CDR2 YSYEKL. The CDR3 loop spans 15 amino acids. V gave up 2 bases and J gave up 6 bases, with 14 bases separating them.

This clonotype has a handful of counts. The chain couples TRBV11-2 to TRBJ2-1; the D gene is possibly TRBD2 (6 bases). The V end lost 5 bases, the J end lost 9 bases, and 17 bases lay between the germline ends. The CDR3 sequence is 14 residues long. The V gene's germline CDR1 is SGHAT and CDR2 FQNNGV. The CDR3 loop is CASSRRLGDGEQFF. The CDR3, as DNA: TGTGCCAGCAGCCGGAGACTAGGGGATGGTGAGCAGTTCTTC.

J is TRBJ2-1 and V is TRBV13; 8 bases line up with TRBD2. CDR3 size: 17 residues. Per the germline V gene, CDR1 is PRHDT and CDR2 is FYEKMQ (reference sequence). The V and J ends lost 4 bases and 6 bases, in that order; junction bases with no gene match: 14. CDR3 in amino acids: CASSSYTSGHSFNEQFF. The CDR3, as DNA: TGTGCCAGCAGCTCTTACACTAGCGGACACTCTTTCAATGAGCAGTTCTTC.

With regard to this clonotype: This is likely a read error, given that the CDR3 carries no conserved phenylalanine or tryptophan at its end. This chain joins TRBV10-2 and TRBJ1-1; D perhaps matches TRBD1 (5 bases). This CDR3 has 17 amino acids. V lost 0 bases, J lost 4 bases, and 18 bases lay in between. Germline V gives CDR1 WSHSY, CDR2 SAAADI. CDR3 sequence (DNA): TGCGCCAGCAGTGAGTCGAAGTTGACTGGGGGGATCACTGAAGCTTTCTCT. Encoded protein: CASSESKLTGGITEAFS.

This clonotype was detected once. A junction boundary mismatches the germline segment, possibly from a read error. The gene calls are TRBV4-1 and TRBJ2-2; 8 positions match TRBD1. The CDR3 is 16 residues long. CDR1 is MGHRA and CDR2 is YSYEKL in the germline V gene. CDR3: CAGSAGQGPNTGELLF. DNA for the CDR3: TGCGCCGGCAGCGCCGGACAGGGCCCAAACACCGGGGAGCTGCTTTTT.

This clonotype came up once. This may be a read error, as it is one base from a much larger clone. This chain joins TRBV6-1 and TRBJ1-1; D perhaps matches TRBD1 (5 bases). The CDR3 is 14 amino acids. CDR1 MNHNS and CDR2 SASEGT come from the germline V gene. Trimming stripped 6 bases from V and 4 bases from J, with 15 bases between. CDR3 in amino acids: CASRGDLLITEAFF. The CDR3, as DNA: TGTGCCAGCAGAGGGGACTTATTGATCACTGAAGCTTTCTTT.

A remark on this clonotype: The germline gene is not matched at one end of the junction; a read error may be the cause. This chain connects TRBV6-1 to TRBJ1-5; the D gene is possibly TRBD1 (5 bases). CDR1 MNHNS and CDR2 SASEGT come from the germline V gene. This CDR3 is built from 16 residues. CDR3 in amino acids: CASNEAHFGGCQPQHF. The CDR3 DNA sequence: TGTGCCAGCAATGAAGCGCATTTTGGGGGGTGTCAGCCCCAGCATTTT.

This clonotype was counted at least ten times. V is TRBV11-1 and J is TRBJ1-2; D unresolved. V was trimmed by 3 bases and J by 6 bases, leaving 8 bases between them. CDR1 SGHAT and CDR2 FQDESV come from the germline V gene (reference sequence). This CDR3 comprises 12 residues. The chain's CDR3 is CASSFEGNGYTF. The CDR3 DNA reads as TGTGCCAGCAGCTTTGAGGGAAATGGCTACACCTTC. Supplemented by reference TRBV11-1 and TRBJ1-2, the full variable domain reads EAEVAQSPRYKITEKSQAVAFWCDPISGHATLYWYRQILGQGPELLVQFQDESVVDDSQLPKDRFSAERLKGVDSTLKIQPAELGDSAMYLCASSFEGNGYTFGSGTRLTVV.

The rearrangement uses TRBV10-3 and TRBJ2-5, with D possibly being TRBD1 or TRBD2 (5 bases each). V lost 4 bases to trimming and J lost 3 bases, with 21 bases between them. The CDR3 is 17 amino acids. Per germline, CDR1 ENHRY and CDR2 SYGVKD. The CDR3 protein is CAISGSDTGTGKETQYF. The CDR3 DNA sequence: TGTGCCATCAGTGGGTCGGATACCGGGACGGGAAAAGAGACCCAGTACTTC.

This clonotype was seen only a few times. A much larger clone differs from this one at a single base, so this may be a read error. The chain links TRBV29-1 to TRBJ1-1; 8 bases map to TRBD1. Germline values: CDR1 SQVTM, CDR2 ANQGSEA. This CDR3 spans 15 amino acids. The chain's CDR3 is CSVQGAWRENTEALF. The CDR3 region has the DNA TGCAGCGTTCAGGGGGCCTGGAGGGAGAACACTGAAGCTCTCTTT.

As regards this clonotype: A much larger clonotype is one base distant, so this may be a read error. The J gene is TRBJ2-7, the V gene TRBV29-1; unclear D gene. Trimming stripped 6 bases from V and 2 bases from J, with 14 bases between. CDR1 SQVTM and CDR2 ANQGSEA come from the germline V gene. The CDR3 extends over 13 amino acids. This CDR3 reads CSVALQDPYEQYF. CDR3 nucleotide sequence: TGCAGCGTGGCCCTGCAGGACCCCTACGAGCAGTACTTC.

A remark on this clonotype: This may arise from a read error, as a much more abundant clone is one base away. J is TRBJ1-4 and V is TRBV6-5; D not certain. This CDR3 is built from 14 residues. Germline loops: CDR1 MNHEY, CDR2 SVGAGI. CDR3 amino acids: CASRQIATNENLFF. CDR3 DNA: TGTGCCAGCAGACAAATAGCAACTAATGAAAACCTGTTTTTT.

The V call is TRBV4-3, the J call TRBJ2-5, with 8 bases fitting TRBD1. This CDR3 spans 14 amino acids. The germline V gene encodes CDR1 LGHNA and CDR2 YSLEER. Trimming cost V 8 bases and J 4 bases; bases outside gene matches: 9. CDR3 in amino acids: CASGPGQGGETQYF. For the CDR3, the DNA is TGCGCCAGCGGTCCAGGACAGGGAGGAGAGACCCAGTACTTC.

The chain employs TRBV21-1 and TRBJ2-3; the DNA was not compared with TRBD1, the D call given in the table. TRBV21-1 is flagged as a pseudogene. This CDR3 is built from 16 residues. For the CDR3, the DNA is TGTGCCAGCAGCAAAGTGGGGGCCGGGGGCCCAGATACGCAGTATTTT. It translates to CASSKVGAGGPDTQYF.